This entry is about one T cell receptor beta chain. Antigen specificity is unknown. Investigators reverse transcribed all isolated RNA, so they sequenced expressed TCRB transcripts. An average near 3.57 million reads came from naive, central memory and regulatory T cell samples. Using immunoSEQ multiplex PCR, the repertoire was profiled, and TCRdb retains in-frame clones only, with some absent. The table shows 600,000 or so clones, with approximately 13% occurring only once. The data are from a study of beta chain features in type 1 diabetes. Findings and caveats of the study: Highly expressing activated T cells could be over-counted with a cDNA template. Any role of HLA type in TCRB rearrangement remained unresolved here. Type 1 diabetes patients had moderately but significantly shorter TCRB CDR3s in all four CD4+ subsets.

All of the sorted populations showed purity greater than 98%. Germline V gene lookup returns CDR1 SGDLS and CDR2 YYNGEE. Trimming shortened V by 4 bases and J by 2 bases, and 21 bases separated the two germline ends. The CDR3 loop spans 18 amino acids. The clonotype originates from a young man with type 1 diabetes. The sample taken for sequencing was naive CD4+ T cells from blood. The J gene is TRBJ2-2, the V gene TRBV9; maybe TRBD1 (6 bases). CDR3 sequence reads: CASSPSLRGQYNTGELFF. In DNA form, the CDR3 reads TGTGCCAGCAGCCCCTCCCTCAGGGGTCAGTATAACACCGGGGAGCTGTTTTTT.